The entry below gives a single T cell receptor beta chain sequence along with its context. Its antigen is unknown. This CDR3 comprises 15 residues. Trimming cost V 2 bases and J 6 bases, with 18 bases left between them. From germline, CDR1 is SGHRS and CDR2 YFSETQ. These data belong to a study of T-cell reconstitution after alpha-beta-depleted transplantation in children. Study-level findings and limits: Reported findings indicate that, about two months after transplant, alpha-beta T cells came from several hundred expanded clones, which were derived from non-depleted graft cells.

This sample's TCRbeta library carried unique molecular identifier barcodes. TCRdb reprocessed the PCR reads via MiXCR and lists one record per CDR3 protein. The sample shows approximately 1,000,000 distinct CDR3 sequences, around 30% of them seen only once. V is TRBV5-1 and J is TRBJ2-7; D remains ambiguous. The source material was PBMCs, mostly from graft donor cells, sampled 360 days after TCRalphabeta/CD19-depleted stem cell transplant. The origin of this receptor is a boy under two years old who had a stem cell transplant for SCID, so the T cells may come from the graft donor. Here the CDR3 DNA reads TGCGCCAGCAGCTTTAACCTCCAAGGGAAGGGCGAGCAGTACTTC. Its translation: CASSFNLQGKGEQYF.